This passage covers 22 T cell receptor beta chains from one sample sequenced in a study of blood T cell repertoires in COVID-19. The table came from immunoSEQ multiplex PCR; TCRdb's copy has only in-frame clones and leaves some out. The sample consists of about 60,000 clones, about 91% of them appearing once. The source material was peripheral blood. These receptors were obtained from a man aged 55 to 70 with acute or convalescent COVID-19.

V is TRBV28 and J is TRBJ1-1, with a possible D match to TRBD1 (5 bases). The CDR3 has 14 amino acids. V was pared by 2 bases and J by 5 bases, with 12 bases between. The germline V gene encodes CDR1 MDHEN and CDR2 SYDVKM. CDR3 sequence: CASSLSRGETEAFF. DNA for the CDR3: TGTGCCAGCAGTTTAAGCCGGGGGGAAACTGAAGCTTTCTTT.

The V call is TRBV11-2, the J call TRBJ1-5, with a tentative D call TRBD1 (6 bases). CDR1 and CDR2 (germline): SGHAT, FQNNGV. This CDR3 contains 13 residues. The V end lost 5 bases, the J end lost 2 bases, and 7 bases lay between the germline ends. DNA of the CDR3: TGTGCCAGCAGCCCAGGGGGCAATCAGCCCCAGCATTTT. Its protein is CASSPGGNQPQHF. The variable domain in full, completed from reference TRBV11-2 and TRBJ1-5, reads EAGVAQSPRYKIIEKRQSVAFWCNPISGHATLYWYQQILGQGPKLLIQFQNNGVVDDSQLPKDRFSAERLKGVDSTLKIQPAKLEDSAVYLCASSPGGNQPQHFGDGTRLSIL.

The gene calls are TRBV28 and TRBJ2-4; D is undetermined. The CDR3 is 14 amino acids. Trimming left V 6 bases short and J 3 bases short, with 12 bases between. Germline values: CDR1 MDHEN, CDR2 SYDVKM. The CDR3 DNA is TGTGCCAGCAGGGTCTCTCCACTCAAAAACATTCAGTACTTC. Amino acid sequence: CASRVSPLKNIQYF.

The chain carries TRBV5-5 and TRBJ2-7, with D possibly being TRBD2 (6 bases). The CDR3 length is 15 residues. The V gene lost 5 bases and the J gene lost 0 bases, with 15 bases spanning the gap. Germline V gene sequence: CDR1 SGHKS, CDR2 YYEKEE (reference sequence). The CDR3 loop is CASRAGPTSSYEQYF. CDR3 bases: TGTGCCAGCAGGGCGGGACCGACGAGCTCCTACGAGCAGTACTTC.

The chain carries TRBV6-5 and TRBJ2-1; TRBD2 might be the D (5 bases). V lost 3 bases, J lost 6 bases, and 9 bases lay in between. Germline lookup yields CDR1 MNHEY and CDR2 SVGAGI. This CDR3 region has 13 residues. The CDR3 region has the DNA TGTGCCAGCAGTTATGACGCGGGCAATGAGCAGTTCTTC. Its translation is CASSYDAGNEQFF.

This clone is a singleton in its sample. The chain carries TRBV29-1 and TRBJ2-7; 8 bases fit TRBD2. The V gene's germline CDR1 is SQVTM and CDR2 ANQGSEA. CDR3 length equals 16 residues. The V segment lost 4 bases and the J segment 0 bases; nucleotides outside the gene matches: 11. The CDR3 protein is CSVGILAGRSSYEQYF. CDR3 coding DNA: TGCAGCGTTGGGATCTTAGCGGGGAGGAGCTCCTACGAGCAGTACTTC.

V is TRBV3-1 (or the pseudogene TRBV3-2) and J is TRBJ2-3; 10 positions match TRBD1. Trimming took 4 bases from V and 2 from J; bases not matched to a gene: 6. Germline lookup yields CDR1 LGHDT and CDR2 YNNKEL (reference sequence). The CDR3 covers 16 residues. CDR3 sequence reads: CASSPHGTGDTDTQYF. CDR3 nucleotides: TGTGCCAGCAGCCCACACGGGACAGGGGACACAGATACGCAGTATTTT.

The chain is built from TRBV15 and TRBJ1-1, with TRBD1 as a possible D gene (5 bases). Germline V CDR1 and CDR2: LNHNV, YYDKDF (reference sequence). This CDR3 spans 15 amino acids. Trimming cost V 0 bases and J 4 bases, with 12 bases left between them. CDR3 bases: TGTGCCACCAGCAGAGATCGACAGATAGGCACTGAAGCTTTCTTT. Amino acid sequence: CATSRDRQIGTEAFF.

This chain links TRBV15 with TRBJ2-3, with a tentative D call TRBD2 (6 bases). Per germline, CDR1 LNHNV and CDR2 YYDKDF (reference sequence). Trimming stripped 9 bases from V and 2 bases from J, with 12 bases between. The CDR3 extends over 13 amino acids. CDR3 amino acids: CATGGRVTDTQYF. The CDR3 DNA reads as TGTGCCACGGGGGGTCGGGTCACAGATACGCAGTATTTT.

The V and J genes are TRBV24-1 and TRBJ2-2; a weak D match, TRBD2 (6 bases). Germline assignment: CDR1 KGHDR and CDR2 SFDVKD. This CDR3 is 14 amino acids long. V was clipped by 6 bases and J by 1 base, with 8 bases between them. CDR3 nucleotide sequence: TGTGCCACCAGTCGGAGGGTGAACACCGGGGAGCTGTTTTTT. It is translated as CATSRRVNTGELFF.

The V call is TRBV6-1, the J call TRBJ1-2, with 8 nucleotides matching TRBD1. CDR1 and CDR2 from the germline V gene are MNHNS and SASEGT. V was clipped by 0 bases and J by 6 bases; unmatched bases: 6. CDR3 length equals 15 residues. CDR3 bases: TGTGCCAGCAGTGAAGCAACAGGGGGGCGAAATGGCTACACCTTC. As protein: CASSEATGGRNGYTF.

V and J are TRBV19 and TRBJ1-1; D is undetermined. This CDR3 has 13 residues. Trimming left V 6 bases short and J 1 base short, with 9 bases between. CDR1 and CDR2 from the germline V gene are LNHDA and SQIVND (reference sequence). The CDR3 loop reads CASRSLRNTEAFF. CDR3 DNA sequence: TGTGCCAGTAGGTCTTTGAGGAACACTGAAGCTTTCTTT.

In this sample, this clone turned up a few times. This sequence joins TRBV20-1 and TRBJ2-7; weak D call: TRBD1 (6 bases). The CDR3 is made up of 11 amino acids. Germline-derived CDR1 and CDR2 are DFQATT and SNEGSKA (reference sequence). V lost 5 bases, J lost 4 bases, and 9 bases lay in between. The DNA of the CDR3 is TGCAGTGCTCCGAGGGGGTACGAGCAGTACTTC. Protein product: CSAPRGYEQYF.

The chain carries TRBV10-1 and TRBJ1-6; 10 bases are shared with TRBD1. V lost 7 bases to trimming and J lost 5 bases; unmatched junction nucleotides: 11. This CDR3 spans 17 amino acids. Germline CDR1 is WNHNN and CDR2 is SYGVQD (reference sequence). CDR3 coding DNA: TGCGCCAGCAATGCGTGGGACAGGGGTAGAAATAATTCACCCCTCCACTTT. This gives the protein CASNAWDRGRNNSPLHF.

For this clone: This sample includes further DNA sequences coding for the same CDR3. J is TRBJ1-1 and V is TRBV7-9; D unclear. V lost 1 base and J 1 base, leaving 4 bases between the germline ends. The CDR3 is 13 amino acids. Germline-derived CDR1 and CDR2 are SEHNR and FQNEAQ (reference sequence). DNA of the CDR3: TGTGCCAGCAGCTTAGGGCAGAACACTGAAGCTTTCTTT. This translates into CASSLGQNTEAFF.

This rearrangement joins TRBV30 to TRBJ1-1; perhaps TRBD1 as D (5 bases). Germline-derived CDR1 and CDR2 are GTSNPN and SVGIG (reference sequence). Trimming shortened V by 3 bases and J by 5 bases, and 22 bases separated the two germline ends. The CDR3 sequence is 16 residues long. The CDR3 reads CAWRPRGRGSVTEAFF. In DNA form, the CDR3 reads TGTGCCTGGAGGCCTCGGGGGAGGGGCAGTGTGACTGAAGCTTTCTTT.

V gene TRBV28 combines with J gene TRBJ2-2; 11 bases map to TRBD2. The ends lost 2 bases at V and 0 bases at J; junction bases unmatched: 2. The length of the CDR3 is 17 residues. In germline, CDR1 is MDHEN, CDR2 SYDVKM. The CDR3 DNA reads as TGTGCCAGCAGTTTAGCGGGACTAGCGGCGAACACCGGGGAGCTGTTTTTT. Its translation: CASSLAGLAANTGELFF.

The chain employs TRBV15 and TRBJ2-3, with 7 bases lining up with TRBD2. Trimming at V came to 1 base and at J to 0 bases, leaving 7 bases not matched to a gene. CDR3 length equals 17 residues. CDR1 and CDR2 from the germline V gene are LNHNV and YYDKDF (reference sequence). CDR3 coding DNA: TGTGCCACCAGCAGAGGAGGTGGGAGGGTGAGCACAGATACGCAGTATTTT. Translated, it gives CATSRGGGRVSTDTQYF.

The CDR3 is CASSREGAATEAFF. The CDR3 bases are TGTGCCAGCAGCCGCGAGGGCGCGGCCACTGAAGCTTTCTTT. The V call is TRBV3-1 (or the pseudogene TRBV3-2), the J call TRBJ1-1, with no clear D. This CDR3 region has 14 residues. Germline values: CDR1 LGHDT, CDR2 YNNKEL (reference sequence). The V gene lost 4 bases and the J gene lost 4 bases, with 13 bases spanning the gap.

The J gene is TRBJ2-7, the V gene TRBV28, with 9 positions matching TRBD1. V dropped 5 bases and J dropped 2; count of bases not matched to a gene: 7. The germline V gene encodes CDR1 MDHEN and CDR2 SYDVKM. This CDR3 spans 15 amino acids. The CDR3: CASSPGTGRAYEQYF. DNA for the CDR3: TGTGCCAGCAGTCCCGGGACAGGGCGGGCCTACGAGCAGTACTTC.

The chain recombines TRBV5-1 with TRBJ2-1; D is possibly TRBD2 (5 bases). Trimming removed 0 bases from V and 2 bases from J, with 9 bases in between. The CDR3 loop spans 15 amino acids. Germline V gene data show CDR1 as SGHRS and CDR2 as YFSETQ. CDR3 DNA sequence: TGCGCCAGCAGCTTGGAAGGGAGTGCCTACAATGAGCAGTTCTTC. Amino acids: CASSLEGSAYNEQFF.

CDR3 nucleotides: TGCGCCAGCAGCGACCGCGTCCAGGGAAATGAAAAACTGTTTTTT. Encoded protein: CASSDRVQGNEKLFF. This chain links TRBV5-1 with TRBJ1-4, with a possible D match to TRBD1 (5 bases). The CDR3 runs to 15 residues. Trimming removed 4 bases at V and 5 bases at J, with 15 bases between. Germline CDR1 SGHRS, CDR2 YFSETQ.